This is a list of T cell receptor beta chains from one sample in a study of high-grade serous ovarian cancer treatment subgroups. Here immunoSEQ multiplex PCR was the method, and the copy in TCRdb shows in-frame clones only, minus some. Of around 5,700 clones detected, around 79% appear once; the ten largest clones hold more than 5.5%. Sequencing was done on a sample of tumor tissue. The receptors come from a human donor with high-grade serous ovarian cancer. CDR3s include the opening cysteine and the closing phenylalanine or tryptophan. A D gene is named only where the DNA matches it firmly. Size tells how often a clone was seen (once, few, many) or the class of an expanded clone, and some rows leave it out.

abundance,d_gene,v_gene,j_gene,CDR3nt,CDR3aa
once,.,TRBV5-1,TRBJ2-1,TGCGCCAGCAGCTTGGACAGGGTGGGCAATGAGCAGTTCTTC,CASSLDRVGNEQFF
.,TRBD1,TRBV6-5,TRBJ2-1,TGTGCCAGCAGGCCGGGACAGGGATACGGTGAGCAGTTCTTC,CASRPGQGYGEQFF
.,.,TRBV6-5,TRBJ1-4,TGTGCCAGCAGTTACTCCCGGGACCTTTTAAGGAGGAAACTGTTTTTT,CASSYSRDLLRRKLFF
.,.,TRBV13,TRBJ2-6,TGTGCCAGCAGCCTTGGGGCCAACGTCCTGACTTTC,CASSLGANVLTF
.,.,TRBV11-2,TRBJ1-1,TGTGCCAGCAGCCAGCAGCCGAACACTGAAGCTTTCTTT,CASSQQPNTEAFF
.,.,TRBV11-2,TRBJ1-1,TGTGCCAGCAGCTTTGGGACACCGACCTCTGAAGCTTTCTTT,CASSFGTPTSEAFF
.,.,TRBV18,TRBJ1-2,TGTGCCAGCTCACCAAAGGACGGAACTAACTATGGCTACACCTTC,CASSPKDGTNYGYTF
once,.,TRBV6-6,TRBJ1-3,TGTGCCAGCAGTCGAGGACAGCTTCTCTCTGGAAACACCATATATTTT,CASSRGQLLSGNTIYF
.,TRBD2,TRBV4-1,TRBJ2-3,TGCGCCAGCAGCCAAGATCCTAGCGGGGCCAGGGATACGCAGTATTTT,CASSQDPSGARDTQYF
.,TRBD1,TRBV2,TRBJ1-6,TGTGCCAGCGACAGGACAGGGGCTCTGGGTCCCCTCCACTTT,CASDRTGALGPLHF
once,TRBD1,TRBV10-3,TRBJ2-7,TGTGCCATCGGTCCGGGACAGGGACTCTACGAGCAGTACTTC,CAIGPGQGLYEQYF
.,.,TRBV7-9,TRBJ1-1,TGTGCCAGCAGCCTGGCGGGGAACACTGAAGCTTTCTTT,CASSLAGNTEAFF
.,.,TRBV18,TRBJ2-7,TGTGCCAGCTCACCTCAAAGCTCGGGTAACGAGCAGTACTTC,CASSPQSSGNEQYF
.,.,TRBV14,TRBJ1-2,TGTGCCAGCAGCCAAGGAGCTAACTATGGCTACACCTTC,CASSQGANYGYTF
.,.,TRBV7-3,TRBJ2-7,TGTGCCAGCAGCTTAGGTGCAGAGGCCGAGCAGTACTTC,CASSLGAEAEQYF
.,TRBD2,TRBV25-1,TRBJ2-5,TGTGCCAGCAGTGAATACAGCGGGGGGGCCTTTGAGACCCAGTACTTC,CASSEYSGGAFETQYF
.,.,TRBV4-2,TRBJ2-7,TGTGCCAGCAGCCAAGCCGCGTCCACTGACTACGAGCAGTACTTC,CASSQAASTDYEQYF
.,.,TRBV11-2,TRBJ1-1,TGTGCCAGCAGCGCCAGGGTTGAAGCTTTCTTT,CASSARVEAFF
.,.,TRBV19,TRBJ1-5,TGTGCCAGTAGTATAGCCCGGCAGGGCAATCAGCCCCAGCATTTT,CASSIARQGNQPQHF
.,.,TRBV7-2,TRBJ1-5,TGTGCCAGCAGCCCCAGTATCAATCAGCCCCAGCATTTT,CASSPSINQPQHF
.,.,TRBV7-9,TRBJ1-4,TGTGCCAGCAGCCAAGCAACTAATGAAAAACTGTTTTTT,CASSQATNEKLFF
once,TRBD2,TRBV7-8,TRBJ2-3,TGTGCCAGCAGCTCCCCCGGCGCTAGCGGATTCACAGATACGCAGTATTTT,CASSSPGASGFTDTQYF
.,.,TRBV11-1,TRBJ1-1,TGTGCCAGCAGCCCAACAGGCGGGGGTATGAACACTGAAGCTTTCTTT,CASSPTGGGMNTEAFF
few,.,TRBV13,TRBJ1-1,TGTGCCAGCAGCTTACGACGCCCGACGGGGCCTACTGAAGCTTTCTTT,CASSLRRPTGPTEAFF
.,.,TRBV19,TRBJ2-2,TGTGCCAGTAGTCCGACAGGGAACACCGGGGAGCTGTTTTTT,CASSPTGNTGELFF
.,TRBD1,TRBV4-3,TRBJ1-1,TGCGCCAGCAGCCAAGATCCGACAGGGGCCCCCTTGGCCACTGAAGCTTTCTTT,CASSQDPTGAPLATEAFF
once,TRBD2,TRBV2,TRBJ2-7,TGTGCCAGCAGTGAACCCCCTGCTAGCGGGGGGGACTACGAGCAGTACTTC,CASSEPPASGGDYEQYF